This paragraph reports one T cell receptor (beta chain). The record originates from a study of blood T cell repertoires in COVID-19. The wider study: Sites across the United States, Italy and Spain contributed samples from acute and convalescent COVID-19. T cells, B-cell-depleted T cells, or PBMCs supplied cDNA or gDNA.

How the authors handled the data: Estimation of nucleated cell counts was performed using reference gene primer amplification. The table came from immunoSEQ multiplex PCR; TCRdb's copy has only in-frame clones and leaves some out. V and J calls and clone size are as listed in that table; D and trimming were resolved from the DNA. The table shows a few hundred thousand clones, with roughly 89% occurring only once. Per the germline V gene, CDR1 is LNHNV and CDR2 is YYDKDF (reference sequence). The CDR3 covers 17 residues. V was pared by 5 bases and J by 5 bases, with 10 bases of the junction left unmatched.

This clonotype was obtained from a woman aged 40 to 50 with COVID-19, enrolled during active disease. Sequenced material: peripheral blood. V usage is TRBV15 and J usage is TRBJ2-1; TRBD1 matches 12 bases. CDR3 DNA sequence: TGTGCCACCAGCCCGGGGACAGGGGGCGGGAGCCACAATGAGCAGTTCTTC. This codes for CATSPGTGGGSHNEQFF.